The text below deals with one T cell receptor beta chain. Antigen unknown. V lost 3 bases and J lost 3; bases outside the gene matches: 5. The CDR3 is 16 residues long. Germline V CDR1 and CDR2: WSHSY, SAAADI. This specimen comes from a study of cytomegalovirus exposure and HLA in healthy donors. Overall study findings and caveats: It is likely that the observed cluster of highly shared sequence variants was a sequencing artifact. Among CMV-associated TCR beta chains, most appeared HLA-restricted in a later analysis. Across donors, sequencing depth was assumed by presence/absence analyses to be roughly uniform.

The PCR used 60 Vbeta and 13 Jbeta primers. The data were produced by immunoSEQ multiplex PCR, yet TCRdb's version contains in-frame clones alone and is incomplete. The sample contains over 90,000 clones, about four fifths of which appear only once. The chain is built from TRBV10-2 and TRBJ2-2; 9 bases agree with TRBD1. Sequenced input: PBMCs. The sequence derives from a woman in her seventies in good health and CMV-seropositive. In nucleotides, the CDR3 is TGCGCCAGCAGTGAAACAGGGGGCGCCGACACCGGGGAGCTGTTTTTT. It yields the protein CASSETGGADTGELFF.